The sequence of this T cell receptor beta chain was determined in a study of T-cell memory formation after mild COVID-19. Constant-segment primers were used for 5'RACE, and the resulting TCR alpha and TCR beta cDNA libraries carried sample barcodes and UMIs. Via MiXCR, TCRdb re-called the 5' RACE reads, giving one row per CDR3 protein. The sample has about 140,000 distinct CDR3 sequences; roughly 15% are singletons. The junction had 11 bases not matched to a gene; V was cut back by 0 bases and J by 2 bases. The CDR3 runs to 18 residues. Looked up from germline, CDR1 is MGHRA and CDR2 is YSYEKL. This clonotype was obtained from an adult woman who had mild COVID-19 (a few samples of this study predate the infection). Cell type and time point are not known. Sequenced input: PBMCs or a T cell subset sorted from them (not recorded which). The gene calls are TRBV4-1 and TRBJ2-5; 8 bases are a match to TRBD1. DNA for the CDR3: TGCGCCAGCAGCCAAGATTTAGAGACAGGGGTTTTTCAAGAGACCCAGTACTTC. Residues: CASSQDLETGVFQETQYF.